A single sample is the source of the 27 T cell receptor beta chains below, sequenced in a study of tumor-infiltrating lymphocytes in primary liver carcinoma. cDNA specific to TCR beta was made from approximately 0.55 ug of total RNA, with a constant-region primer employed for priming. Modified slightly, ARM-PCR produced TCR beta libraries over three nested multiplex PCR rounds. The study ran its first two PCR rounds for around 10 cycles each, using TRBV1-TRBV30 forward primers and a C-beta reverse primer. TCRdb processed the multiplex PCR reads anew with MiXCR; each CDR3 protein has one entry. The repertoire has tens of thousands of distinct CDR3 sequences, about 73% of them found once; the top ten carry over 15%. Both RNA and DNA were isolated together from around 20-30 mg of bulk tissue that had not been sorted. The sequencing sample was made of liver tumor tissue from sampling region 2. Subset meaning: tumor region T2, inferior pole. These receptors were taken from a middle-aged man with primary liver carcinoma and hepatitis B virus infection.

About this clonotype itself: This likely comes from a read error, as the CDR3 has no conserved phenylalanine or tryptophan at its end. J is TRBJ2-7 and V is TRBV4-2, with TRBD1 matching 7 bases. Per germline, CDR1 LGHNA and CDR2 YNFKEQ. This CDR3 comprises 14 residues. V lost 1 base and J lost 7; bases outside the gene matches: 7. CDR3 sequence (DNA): TGTGCCAGCAGCCAAGGTCGAGGGGGCCATGAGCAGTACTCC. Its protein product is CASSQGRGGHEQYS.

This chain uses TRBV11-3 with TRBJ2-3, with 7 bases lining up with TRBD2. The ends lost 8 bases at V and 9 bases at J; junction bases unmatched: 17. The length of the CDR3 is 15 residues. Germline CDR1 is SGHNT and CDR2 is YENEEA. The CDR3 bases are TGTGCCAGCGGCCCGGGGGGACTCCATGGCAGAACGCAGTATTTT. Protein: CASGPGGLHGRTQYF.

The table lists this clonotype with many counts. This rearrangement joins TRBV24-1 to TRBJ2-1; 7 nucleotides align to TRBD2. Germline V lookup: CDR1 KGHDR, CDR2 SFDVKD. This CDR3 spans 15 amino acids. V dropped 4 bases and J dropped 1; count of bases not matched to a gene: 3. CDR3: CATSDRGGSYNEQFF. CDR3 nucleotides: TGTGCCACCAGTGACCGGGGAGGGTCCTACAATGAGCAGTTCTTC.

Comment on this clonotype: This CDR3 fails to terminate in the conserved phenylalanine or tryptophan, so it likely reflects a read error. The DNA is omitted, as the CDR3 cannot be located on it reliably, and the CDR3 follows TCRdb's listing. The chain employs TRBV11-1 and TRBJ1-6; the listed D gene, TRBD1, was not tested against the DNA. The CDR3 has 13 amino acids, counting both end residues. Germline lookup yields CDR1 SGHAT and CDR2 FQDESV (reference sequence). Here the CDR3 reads CASSRTLVSTLNI.

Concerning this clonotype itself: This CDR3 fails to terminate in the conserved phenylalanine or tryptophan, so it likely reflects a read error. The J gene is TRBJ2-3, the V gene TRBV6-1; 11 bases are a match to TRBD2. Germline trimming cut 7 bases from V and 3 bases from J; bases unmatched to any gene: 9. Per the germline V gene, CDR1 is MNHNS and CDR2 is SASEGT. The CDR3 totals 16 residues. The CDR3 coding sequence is TGTGCCAGCACTGGAATAGCGGGAGGGAGGACAGATACGCAGTATTTA. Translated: CASTGIAGGRTDTQYL.

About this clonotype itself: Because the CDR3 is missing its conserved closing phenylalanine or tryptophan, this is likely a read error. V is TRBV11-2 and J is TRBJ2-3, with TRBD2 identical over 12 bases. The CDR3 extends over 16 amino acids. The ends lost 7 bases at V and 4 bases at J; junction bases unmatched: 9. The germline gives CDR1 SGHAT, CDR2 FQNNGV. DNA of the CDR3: TGTGCCAGCAACTCGGGACTAGCGGGCGTCGCAGATACGCAGTATTCT. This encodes CASNSGLAGVADTQYS.

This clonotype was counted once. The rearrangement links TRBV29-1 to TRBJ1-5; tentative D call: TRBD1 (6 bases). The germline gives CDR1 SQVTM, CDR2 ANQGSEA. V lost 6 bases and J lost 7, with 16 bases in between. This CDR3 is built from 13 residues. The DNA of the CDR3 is TGCAGCGTCGGAGGGGGAGCGTACCAGCCCCAGCATTTT. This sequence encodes CSVGGGAYQPQHF.

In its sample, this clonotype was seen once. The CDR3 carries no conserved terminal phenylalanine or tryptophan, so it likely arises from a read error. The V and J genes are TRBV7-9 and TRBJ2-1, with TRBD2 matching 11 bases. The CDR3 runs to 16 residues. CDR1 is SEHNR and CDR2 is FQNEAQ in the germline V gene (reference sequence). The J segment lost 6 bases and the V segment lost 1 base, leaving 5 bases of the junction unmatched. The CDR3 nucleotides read TGTGCCAGCAGCTTAGTCACTAGCGGGAGAAGCAATGAGCAGTTCTAC. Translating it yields CASSLVTSGRSNEQFY.

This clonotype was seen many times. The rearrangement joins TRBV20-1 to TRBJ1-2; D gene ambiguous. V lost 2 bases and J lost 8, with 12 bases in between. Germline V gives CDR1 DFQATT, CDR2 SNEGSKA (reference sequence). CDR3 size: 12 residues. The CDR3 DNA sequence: TGCAGTGCTAGACCCTGGGCCGGGGGCTACACCTTC. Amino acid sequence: CSARPWAGGYTF.

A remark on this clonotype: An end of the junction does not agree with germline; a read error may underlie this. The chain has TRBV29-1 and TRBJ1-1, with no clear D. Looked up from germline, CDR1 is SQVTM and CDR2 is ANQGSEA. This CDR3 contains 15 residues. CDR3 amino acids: CGVGGGWGMSTEAFF. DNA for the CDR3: TGCGGCGTTGGTGGAGGATGGGGTATGAGCACTGAAGCTTTCTTT.

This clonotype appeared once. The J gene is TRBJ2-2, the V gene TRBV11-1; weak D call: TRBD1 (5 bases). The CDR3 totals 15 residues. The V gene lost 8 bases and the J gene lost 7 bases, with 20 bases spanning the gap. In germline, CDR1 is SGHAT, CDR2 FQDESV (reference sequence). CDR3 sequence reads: CASGHTGPFFGELFF. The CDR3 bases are TGTGCCAGCGGCCATACAGGACCTTTCTTCGGGGAGCTGTTTTTT.

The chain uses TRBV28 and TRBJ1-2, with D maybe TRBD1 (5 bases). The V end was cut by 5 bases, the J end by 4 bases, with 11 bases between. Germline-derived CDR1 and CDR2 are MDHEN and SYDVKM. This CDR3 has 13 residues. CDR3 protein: CASSPSGCYGYTF. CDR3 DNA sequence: TGTGCCAGCAGTCCCTCAGGGTGCTATGGCTACACCTTC.

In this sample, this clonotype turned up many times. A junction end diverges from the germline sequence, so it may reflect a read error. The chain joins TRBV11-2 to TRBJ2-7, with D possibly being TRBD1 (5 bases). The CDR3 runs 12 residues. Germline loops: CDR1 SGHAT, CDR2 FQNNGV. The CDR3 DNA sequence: TGTGTCAGCACCGGACAATTCTCCGAGCAGTACTTC. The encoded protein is CVSTGQFSEQYF.

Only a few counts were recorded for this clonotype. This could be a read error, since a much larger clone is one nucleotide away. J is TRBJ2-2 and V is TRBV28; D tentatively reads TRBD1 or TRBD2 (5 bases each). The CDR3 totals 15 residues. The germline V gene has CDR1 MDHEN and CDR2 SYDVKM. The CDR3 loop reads CASTIGDPSTGELLF. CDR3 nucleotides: TGTGCCAGCACCATTGGGGACCCTAGCACCGGGGAGCTGCTTTTT. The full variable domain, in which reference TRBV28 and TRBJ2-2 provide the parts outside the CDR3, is DVKVTQSSRYLVKRTGEKVFLECVQDMDHENMFWYRQDPGLGLRLIYFSYDVKMKEKGDIPEGYSVSREKKERFSLILESASTNQTSMYLCASTIGDPSTGELLFGEGSRLTVL.

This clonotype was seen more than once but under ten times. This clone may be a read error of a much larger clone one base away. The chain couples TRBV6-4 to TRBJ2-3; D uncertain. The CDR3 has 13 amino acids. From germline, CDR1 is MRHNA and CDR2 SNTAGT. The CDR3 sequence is CTSSATNGDTQYF. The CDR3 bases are TGTACCAGCAGCGCAACGAATGGAGATACGCAGTATTTT.

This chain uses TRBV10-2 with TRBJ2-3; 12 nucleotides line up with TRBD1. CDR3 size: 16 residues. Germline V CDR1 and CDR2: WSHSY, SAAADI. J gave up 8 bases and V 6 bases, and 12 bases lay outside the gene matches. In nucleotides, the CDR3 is TGCGCCAGCAGCGACTGGGACAGGGGGCCCACTGGTACGCAGTATTTT. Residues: CASSDWDRGPTGTQYF.

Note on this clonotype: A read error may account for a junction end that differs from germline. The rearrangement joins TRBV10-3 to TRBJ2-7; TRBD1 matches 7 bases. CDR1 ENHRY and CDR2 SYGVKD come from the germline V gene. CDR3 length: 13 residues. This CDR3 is CAIRTDRTDEQYF. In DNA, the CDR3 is TGTGCCATCAGGACGGACAGGACCGACGAACAGTACTTC.

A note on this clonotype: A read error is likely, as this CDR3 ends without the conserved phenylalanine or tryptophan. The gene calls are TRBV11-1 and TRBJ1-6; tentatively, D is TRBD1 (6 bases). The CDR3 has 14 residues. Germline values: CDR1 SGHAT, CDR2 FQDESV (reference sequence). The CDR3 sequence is CASSLQGANSPLHL. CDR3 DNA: TGTGCCAGTAGCTTACAGGGAGCCAATTCACCCCTCCACTTA.

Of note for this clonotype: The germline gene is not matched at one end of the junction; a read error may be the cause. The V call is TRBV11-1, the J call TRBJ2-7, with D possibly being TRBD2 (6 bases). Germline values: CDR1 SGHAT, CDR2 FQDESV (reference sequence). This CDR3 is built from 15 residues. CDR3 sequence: CVSSLTGSGEHEQYF. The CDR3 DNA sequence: TGTGTCAGCAGCTTAACTGGATCGGGAGAACATGAGCAGTACTTC.

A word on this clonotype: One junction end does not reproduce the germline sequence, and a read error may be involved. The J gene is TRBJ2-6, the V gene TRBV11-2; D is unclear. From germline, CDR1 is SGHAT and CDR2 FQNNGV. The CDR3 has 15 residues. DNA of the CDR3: TGTGTCACCCAGTGGCCGCGCTCTGGAGCCAACGTCCTGACTTTC. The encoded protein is CVTQWPRSGANVLTF.

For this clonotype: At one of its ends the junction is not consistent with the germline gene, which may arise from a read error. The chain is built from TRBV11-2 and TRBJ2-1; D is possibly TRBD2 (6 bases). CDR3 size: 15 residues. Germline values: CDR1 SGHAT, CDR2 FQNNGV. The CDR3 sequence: CASSLDRESYNGQFF. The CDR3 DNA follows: TGTGCCAGCAGCTTAGATCGGGAGAGTTACAATGGGCAGTTCTTC.

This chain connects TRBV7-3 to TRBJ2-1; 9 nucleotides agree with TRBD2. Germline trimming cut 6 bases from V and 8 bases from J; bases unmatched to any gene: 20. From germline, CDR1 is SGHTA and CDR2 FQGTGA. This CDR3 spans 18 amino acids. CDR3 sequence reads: CASSKGYAGLATNYEQFF. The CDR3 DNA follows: TGTGCCAGCAGTAAAGGATACGCGGGACTAGCCACCAACTATGAGCAGTTCTTC. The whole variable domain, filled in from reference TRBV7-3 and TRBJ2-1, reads GAGVSQTPSNKVTEKGKYVELRCDPISGHTALYWYRQSLGQGPEFLIYFQGTGAADDSGLPNDRFFAVRPEGSVSTLKIQRTERGDSAVYLCASSKGYAGLATNYEQFFGPGTRLTVL.

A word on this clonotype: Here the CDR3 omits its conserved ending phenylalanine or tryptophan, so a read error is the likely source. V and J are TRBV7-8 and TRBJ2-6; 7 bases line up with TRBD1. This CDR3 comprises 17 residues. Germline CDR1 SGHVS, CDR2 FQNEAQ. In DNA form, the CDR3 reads TGTGCTAGCAGCCAACGGGACAGTACCTCTGGGGCCAACGTCCTGACTTTG. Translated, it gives CASSQRDSTSGANVLTL.

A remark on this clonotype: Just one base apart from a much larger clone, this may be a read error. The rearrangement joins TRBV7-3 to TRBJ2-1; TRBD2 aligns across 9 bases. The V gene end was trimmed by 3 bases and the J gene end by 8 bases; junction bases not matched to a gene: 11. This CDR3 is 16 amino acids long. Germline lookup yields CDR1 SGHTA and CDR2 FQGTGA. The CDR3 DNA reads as TGTGCCAGCAGCTTGGCTGGCGGGAGGGTTGTTTATGAGCAGTTCTTC. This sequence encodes CASSLAGGRVVYEQFF. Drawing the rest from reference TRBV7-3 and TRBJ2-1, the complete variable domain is GAGVSQTPSNKVTEKGKYVELRCDPISGHTALYWYRQSLGQGPEFLIYFQGTGAADDSGLPNDRFFAVRPEGSVSTLKIQRTERGDSAVYLCASSLAGGRVVYEQFFGPGTRLTVL.

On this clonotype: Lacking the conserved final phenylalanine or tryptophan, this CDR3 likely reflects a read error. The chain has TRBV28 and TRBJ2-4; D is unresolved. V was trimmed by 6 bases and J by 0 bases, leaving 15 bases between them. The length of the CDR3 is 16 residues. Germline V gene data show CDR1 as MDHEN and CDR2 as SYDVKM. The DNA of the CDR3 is TGTGCCAGCAGCGATCAAGAGTCCATAGCCAAAAACATTCAGTACTTG. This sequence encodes CASSDQESIAKNIQYL.

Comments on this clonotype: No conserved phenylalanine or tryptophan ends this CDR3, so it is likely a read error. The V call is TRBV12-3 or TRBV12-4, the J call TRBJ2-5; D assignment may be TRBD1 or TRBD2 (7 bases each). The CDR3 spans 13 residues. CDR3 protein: CASNRSGTETQYL. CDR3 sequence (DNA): TGTGCCAGCAACCGAAGCGGGACAGAGACTCAGTACTTA.

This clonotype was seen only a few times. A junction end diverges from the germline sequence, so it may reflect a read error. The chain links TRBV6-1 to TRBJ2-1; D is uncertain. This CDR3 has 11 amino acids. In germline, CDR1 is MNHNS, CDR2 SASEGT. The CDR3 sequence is CASTEWNEQSF. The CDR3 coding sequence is TGTGCCAGTACGGAGTGGAATGAGCAGTCCTTC.